Below are 30 T cell receptor beta chains sequenced from a single sample in a study of immune evolution from preneoplasia to lung adenocarcinoma. Method: immunoSEQ multiplex PCR; TCRdb's copy keeps in-frame clones and lacks some. The data show roughly 14,000 clones, about 80% seen once. Material for sequencing was FFPE minimally invasive lung adenocarcinoma tissue. The source of these receptors is a person aged 70 to 80 with lung adenocarcinoma.

The V and J genes are TRBV19 and TRBJ1-5, with D unclear. This CDR3 has 15 residues. Trimming pared 5 bases from V and 0 bases from J, leaving 11 bases between. Germline-derived CDR1 and CDR2 are LNHDA and SQIVND (reference sequence). CDR3 sequence (DNA): TGTGCCAGTAGTTCTGGACTCCTTAGCAATCAGCCCCAGCATTTT. Residues: CASSSGLLSNQPQHF.

V gene TRBV10-3 combines with J gene TRBJ2-5; D tentatively fits TRBD1 or TRBD2 (5 bases each). Trimming took off 10 bases at V and 5 bases at J, with 17 bases between the two ends. The CDR3 loop spans 13 amino acids. Germline CDR1 and CDR2: ENHRY and SYGVKD. The CDR3 bases are TGTGCCACCGGTTTCCGGGACGATGAGACCCAGTACTTC. Amino acid sequence: CATGFRDDETQYF.

The chain combines TRBV5-1 with TRBJ2-1; a weak D match, TRBD2 (6 bases). This CDR3 region has 14 residues. The V gene lost 5 bases and the J gene lost 0 bases, with 9 bases spanning the gap. Germline V CDR1 and CDR2: SGHRS, YFSETQ. CDR3 nucleotides: TGCGCCAGCAGTTCCGGGGGCTCCTACAATGAGCAGTTCTTC. Amino acids: CASSSGGSYNEQFF.

V and J are TRBV5-4 and TRBJ2-7; D may be TRBD2 (6 bases). The CDR3 totals 14 residues. V lost 0 bases to trimming and J lost 2 bases, with 9 bases between them. Looked up from germline, CDR1 is SGHNT and CDR2 is YYREEE (reference sequence). The CDR3 spells CASSLAGGTYEQYF. CDR3 DNA sequence: TGTGCCAGCAGCTTGGCCGGGGGAACCTACGAGCAGTACTTC.

This clone was detected only once. J is TRBJ1-1 and V is TRBV28, with D possibly being TRBD1 (5 bases). This CDR3 has 14 residues. Trimming took 2 bases from V and 4 from J, leaving 11 bases between them. The germline CDR1 and CDR2 sequences are MDHEN and SYDVKM. Here the CDR3 reads CASSLTGSGTEAFF. The CDR3, as DNA: TGTGCCAGCAGTTTAACAGGTTCGGGCACTGAAGCTTTCTTT.

The gene calls are TRBV4-2 and TRBJ1-2; the match to TRBD1 covers 10 bases. This CDR3 is 15 amino acids long. Germline V gene sequence: CDR1 LGHNA, CDR2 YNFKEQ. Trimming took 2 bases from V and 4 from J; bases not matched to a gene: 4. The CDR3 DNA reads as TGTGCCAGCAGCCAAAGGGACAGGGGTCTCTATGGCTACACCTTC. This gives the protein CASSQRDRGLYGYTF.

V is TRBV28 and J is TRBJ1-6; 7 positions agree with TRBD1. Per germline, CDR1 MDHEN and CDR2 SYDVKM. CDR3 length: 15 residues. J lost 3 bases, V lost 8 bases, and 7 bases had no gene match. The CDR3 spells CASHTYRGYNSPLHF. The CDR3 bases are TGTGCCAGCCATACTTACAGGGGCTATAATTCACCCCTCCACTTT.

This clone was detected once. This chain links TRBV4-1 with TRBJ2-5; either TRBD1 or TRBD2 may fit D (6 bases each). CDR1 is MGHRA and CDR2 is YSYEKL in the germline V gene. V was cut by 0 bases and J by 7 bases, with 15 bases left in between. The CDR3 extends over 15 amino acids. CDR3 sequence: CASSQESRGPGTQYF. The CDR3 nucleotides are TGCGCCAGCAGCCAAGAGTCCCGGGGGCCGGGGACCCAGTACTTC.

The CDR3 sequence: CASKSAAGNQPQHF. The CDR3 bases are TGTGCCAGTAAAAGCGCCGCGGGCAATCAGCCCCAGCATTTT. The chain employs TRBV19 and TRBJ1-5; D is undetermined. Germline assignment: CDR1 LNHDA and CDR2 SQIVND (reference sequence). Trimming removed 7 bases at V and 2 bases at J, with 12 bases between. The CDR3 consists of 14 residues.

V is TRBV30 and J is TRBJ1-6; D is ambiguous. Trimming removed 3 bases at V and 0 bases at J, with 9 bases between. CDR1 and CDR2 from the germline V gene are GTSNPN and SVGIG (reference sequence). The length of the CDR3 is 15 residues. The CDR3 loop reads CAWSATSSYNSPLHF. In DNA, the CDR3 is TGTGCCTGGAGCGCAACGAGCTCCTATAATTCACCCCTCCACTTT.

This clone was found a few times. The chain joins TRBV7-3 to TRBJ1-1, with 7 bases fitting TRBD1. CDR1 and CDR2 from the germline V gene are SGHTA and FQGTGA. The V segment lost 2 bases and the J segment 4 bases; nucleotides outside the gene matches: 1. The CDR3 has 13 amino acids. The CDR3 DNA is TGTGCCAGCAGCTTAGGGACAGTCACTGAAGCTTTCTTT. Protein: CASSLGTVTEAFF.

The rearrangement joins TRBV29-1 to TRBJ2-1, with 12 nucleotides matching TRBD2. V shed 4 bases, J shed 15 bases, and the junction held 10 bases outside the gene matches. Germline V CDR1 and CDR2: SQVTM, ANQGSEA. This CDR3 comprises 13 residues. CDR3 bases: TGCAGCGTTGTTTCTAGCGGGAGGGCTGGTGGGTTCTTC. As protein: CSVVSSGRAGGFF.

V is TRBV5-1 and J is TRBJ1-1; 8 nucleotides line up with TRBD1. Trimming took 0 bases from V and 9 from J; bases not matched to a gene: 7. CDR1 is SGHRS, CDR2 YFSETQ, per germline. This CDR3 comprises 14 residues. This chain's CDR3 is CASSLGTQGAQAFF. The CDR3 nucleotides are TGCGCCAGCAGCTTGGGGACCCAGGGGGCGCAAGCTTTCTTT.

The rearrangement uses TRBV6-5 and TRBJ1-2; D not resolved. V lost 2 bases and J lost 12, with 10 bases in between. Germline V gives CDR1 MNHEY, CDR2 SVGAGI. The CDR3 totals 11 residues. In DNA, the CDR3 is TGTGCCAGCAGTTACGGGGAAATCCACACCTTC. This encodes CASSYGEIHTF.

The chain carries TRBV7-2 and TRBJ1-5; 8 bases are shared with TRBD1. Unmatched junction bases numbered 3, after V lost 6 bases and J lost 5 bases. Germline assignment: CDR1 SGHTA and CDR2 FQGNSA. The CDR3 extends over 13 amino acids. This chain's CDR3 is CASSRQGYQPQHF. The CDR3 DNA follows: TGTGCCAGCAGTCGACAGGGGTATCAGCCCCAGCATTTT.

The rearrangement joins TRBV10-3 to TRBJ2-7; the D is unclear. Per the germline V gene, CDR1 is ENHRY and CDR2 is SYGVKD. There are 13 residues in the CDR3. V gave up 7 bases and J gave up 2 bases, with 12 bases separating them. The CDR3, as DNA: TGTGCCATCAATCCCGACTTGACCTACGAGCAGTACTTC. Translation gives CAINPDLTYEQYF.

The chain has TRBV2 and TRBJ2-3; D is ambiguous. Germline assignment: CDR1 SNHLY and CDR2 FYNNEI. The length of the CDR3 is 14 residues. V was pared by 7 bases and J by 2 bases, with 13 bases between. CDR3 sequence reads: CASTLTRPTDTQYF. In nucleotides, the CDR3 is TGTGCCAGCACCTTGACTCGACCCACAGATACGCAGTATTTT.

The chain employs TRBV6-1 and TRBJ2-2; 7 bases agree with TRBD1. J gave up 1 base and V 5 bases, and 1 base lay outside the gene matches. The CDR3 is 14 residues long. From germline, CDR1 is MNHNS and CDR2 SASEGT. CDR3 loop: CASSWDRNTGELFF. The DNA of the CDR3 is TGTGCCAGCAGTTGGGACAGGAACACCGGGGAGCTGTTTTTT.

This chain links TRBV28 with TRBJ2-1, with a weak D call TRBD1 (6 bases). CDR1 MDHEN and CDR2 SYDVKM come from the germline V gene. Trimming cost V 3 bases and J 4 bases, with 10 bases left between them. The CDR3 length is 14 residues. CDR3 DNA: TGTGCCAGCAGTTTTGGACAGTTATACAATGAGCAGTTCTTC. It yields the protein CASSFGQLYNEQFF.

Details on this clone: No DNA is shown, since the ends of the CDR3 on it are uncertain; the CDR3 is the one TCRdb lists. The chain has TRBV6-5 and TRBJ2-7. CDR1 is MNHEY, CDR2 SVGAGI, per germline. The CDR3 numbers 15 amino acids, ends counted. CDR3 amino acids: CASSSSTGSGGEQYF.

The chain uses TRBV6-1 and TRBJ1-1, with D unresolved. The germline gives CDR1 MNHNS, CDR2 SASEGT. Trimming stripped 3 bases from V and 5 bases from J, with 4 bases between. The CDR3 extends over 11 amino acids. The CDR3 loop reads CASSDLTEAFF. CDR3 coding DNA: TGTGCCAGCAGTGATTTGACTGAAGCTTTCTTT.

V and J are TRBV30 and TRBJ1-5; 7 bases align to TRBD1. Germline CDR1 and CDR2: GTSNPN and SVGIG (reference sequence). CDR3 length equals 15 residues. V lost 2 bases to trimming and J lost 6 bases; unmatched junction nucleotides: 10. CDR3 nucleotide sequence: TGTGCCTGGAGTATGCAGGGGGGGATCGGTCAGCCCCAGCATTTT. This gives the protein CAWSMQGGIGQPQHF.

J is TRBJ2-1 and V is TRBV19, with 10 bases matching TRBD2. This CDR3 comprises 16 residues. Looked up from germline, CDR1 is LNHDA and CDR2 is SQIVND (reference sequence). Trimming removed 6 bases from V and 4 bases from J; junction bases left unmatched: 9. DNA of the CDR3: TGTGCCAGTAGACCGCAAGCGGGAGGGCGATACAATGAGCAGTTCTTC. Translation: CASRPQAGGRYNEQFF.

The rearrangement joins TRBV28 to TRBJ2-7; 7 nucleotides match TRBD1. The CDR3 is made up of 17 amino acids. Germline CDR1 reads MDHEN; CDR2 reads SYDVKM. J lost 2 bases, V lost 1 base, and 11 bases had no gene match. CDR3 sequence (DNA): TGTGCCAGCAGTTTATCTGAGACAGGGCAGACGACCTACGAGCAGTACTTC. Protein sequence: CASSLSETGQTTYEQYF.

The rearrangement uses TRBV11-2 and TRBJ2-3; D is uncertain. In germline, CDR1 is SGHAT, CDR2 FQNNGV. CDR3 size: 16 residues. The V and J ends lost 0 bases and 5 bases respectively, with 15 bases between them. The DNA of the CDR3 is TGTGCCAGCAGCTTAGACCCCCTCCGTTATGAAGATACGCAGTATTTT. It codes for CASSLDPLRYEDTQYF.

This clone turned up a few times. The chain combines TRBV29-1 with TRBJ2-3, with TRBD2 matching 8 bases. V gave up 6 bases and J gave up 0 bases; unmatched junction bases: 2. This CDR3 contains 13 residues. In germline, CDR1 is SQVTM, CDR2 ANQGSEA. CDR3: CSVPSGSTDTQYF. Here the CDR3 DNA reads TGCAGCGTACCTAGCGGGAGCACAGATACGCAGTATTTT.

The V gene is TRBV11-3, the J gene TRBJ2-7, with D unclear. Germline values: CDR1 SGHNT, CDR2 YENEEA. CDR3 length: 15 amino acids. Trimming removed 5 bases at V and 3 bases at J, with 17 bases between. CDR3 nucleotide sequence: TGTGCCAGCAGCGCGGCCCGTATCTCCCTCTACGAGCAGTACTTC. Its protein product is CASSAARISLYEQYF.

The chain combines TRBV7-2 with TRBJ2-5; 10 positions match TRBD2. The V segment lost 0 bases and the J segment 5 bases; nucleotides outside the gene matches: 12. Germline CDR1 reads SGHTA; CDR2 reads FQGNSA. CDR3 length equals 18 residues. The CDR3: CASSLALAGGLKAETQYF. The CDR3 DNA sequence: TGTGCCAGCAGCTTAGCATTAGCGGGGGGACTCAAGGCGGAGACCCAGTACTTC.

This clone was counted a single time. The chain employs TRBV29-1 and TRBJ2-7; D perhaps matches TRBD1 (5 bases). This CDR3 has 12 residues. Germline CDR1 and CDR2: SQVTM and ANQGSEA. V lost 7 bases to trimming and J lost 3 bases, with 13 bases between them. The CDR3 is CSAGHSVYEQYF. CDR3 nucleotide sequence: TGCAGCGCAGGACATTCCGTCTACGAGCAGTACTTC.

This clone has just a few counts. This chain joins TRBV29-1 and TRBJ2-3, with D possibly being TRBD2 (5 bases). CDR1 and CDR2 (germline): SQVTM, ANQGSEA. V shed 1 base and J shed 14 bases, with 19 bases lying between them. The CDR3 is made up of 13 amino acids. The CDR3 region is CSVEVFRGPHRYF. CDR3 nucleotide sequence: TGCAGCGTTGAAGTTTTCCGAGGGCCTCATCGGTATTTT.